This T cell receptor beta chain comes out of a study of T-cell reconstitution after alpha-beta-depleted transplantation in children. Study findings and constraints: From newly produced T cells came most of the T-cell counts and diversity one year after transplant.

From germline, CDR1 is MDHEN and CDR2 SYDVKM. The CDR3 has 16 amino acids. The V end lost 1 base, the J end lost 0 bases, and 7 bases lay between the germline ends. Preparing the TCRbeta library involved the use of unique molecular identifiers. TCRdb independently ran MiXCR on the PCR reads; one entry per CDR3 protein. The table lists roughly 160,000 distinct CDR3 sequences, over 8.5% of them singletons. This clonotype was recorded many times. Its cognate antigen is unknown. The receptor's source is a boy younger than 10 with acute myeloid leukemia, due to receive a stem cell transplant. The J gene is TRBJ1-6, the V gene TRBV28; no definite D call. The specimen was PBMCs, collected before TCRalphabeta/CD19-depleted stem cell transplant. The CDR3 DNA reads TGTGCCAGCAGTTTATATCGGAGCTCCTATAATTCACCCCTCCACTTT. Translation gives CASSLYRSSYNSPLHF.